These 10 T cell receptor beta chains were sequenced from one sample in a study of tumor-infiltrating lymphocytes in primary liver carcinoma (dated by TCRdb to 2017 to 2019). Total RNA and DNA were co-extracted without cell sorting from approximately 20-30 mg of bulk tissue using the AllPrep DNA/RNA mini kit. TCRdb names Illumina HiSeq 2500 as the instrument used. A constant-region primer and ProtoScript II reverse transcriptase were used to reverse-transcribe TCRbeta-specific cDNA from about 0.55 ug total RNA. The TCRbeta libraries were prepared through three rounds of nested multiplex PCR following a slightly modified ARM-PCR procedure. Each of the first two PCR rounds ran for around 9 cycles and used multiplex TRBV1-TRBV30 forward primers together with a Cbeta reverse primer. TCRdb reprocessing: public reads trimmed at Q25 with fastp, clones called with MiXCR, in-frame beta chains kept. Each record represents a unique CDR3 protein, reported with the most common genes and DNA among its rows. The sample data list about 120,000 distinct CDR3 sequences, and approximately 71% of these were observed just once. The ten largest clones add up to over 6.5% of the sample.

Sequenced input: tumor-adjacent normal liver tissue. The receptors were gathered from a woman in her sixties or seventies with primary liver carcinoma and hepatitis B virus infection.

On this clonotype itself: Lacking the conserved final phenylalanine or tryptophan, this CDR3 likely reflects a read error. The rearrangement joins TRBV11-2 to TRBJ2-3, with 8 bases lining up with TRBD1. The CDR3 runs to 14 residues. Germline V gene lookup returns CDR1 SGHAT and CDR2 FQNNGV. V dropped 6 bases and J dropped 4; count of bases not matched to a gene: 6. The CDR3 DNA is TGTGCCAGCAGGTTGGGCAGGGGGCCAGATACGCAGTATTAT. Translation gives CASRLGRGPDTQYY.

The chain employs TRBV5-1 and TRBJ2-2; D is possibly TRBD2 (6 bases). The length of the CDR3 is 15 residues. Germline V lookup: CDR1 SGHRS, CDR2 YFSETQ. V was shortened by 2 bases and J by 7 bases, with 15 bases between the two germline ends. The CDR3 region has the DNA TGCGCCAGCAGCTTCGGGCCCGGGGGAGTCGGGGAGCTGTTTTTT. Protein sequence: CASSFGPGGVGELFF.

As regards this clonotype: This clone may be a read error of a much larger clone one base away. The CDR3 region has the DNA TGTGCCAGCAGTTCCCCGTGTAAAAGCACAGATACGCAGTATTTT. Protein sequence: CASSSPCKSTDTQYF. The chain couples TRBV28 to TRBJ2-3; D is unresolved. The V gene's germline CDR1 is MDHEN and CDR2 SYDVKM. The length of the CDR3 is 15 residues. Trimming removed 4 bases at V and 0 bases at J, with 11 bases between.

Worth noting for this clonotype: At one of its ends the junction is not consistent with the germline gene, which may arise from a read error. The CDR3 is CASSLNIGLAGAETLYF. The CDR3 nucleotides are TGTGCCAGCAGCTTGAATATCGGACTAGCGGGAGCGGAGACCCTGTACTTC. The chain joins TRBV5-6 to TRBJ2-5, with 13 bases lining up with TRBD2. The CDR3 runs to 17 residues. Germline CDR1 and CDR2: SGHDT and YYEEEE.

On this clonotype itself: Compared with germline, one end of the junction differs, possibly owing to a read error. The V call is TRBV29-1, the J call TRBJ2-1; 10 nucleotides agree with TRBD2. Germline loops: CDR1 SQVTM, CDR2 ANQGSEA. The CDR3 length is 15 residues. Here the CDR3 reads CRVGEVAGGPAEQFF. DNA of the CDR3: TGCAGAGTTGGGGAGGTAGCGGGAGGACCAGCTGAGCAGTTCTTC.

Comments on this clonotype: One end of the junction fails to match germline, which may point to a read error. V and J are TRBV28 and TRBJ1-6; no clear D. This CDR3 region has 15 residues. Germline CDR1 MDHEN, CDR2 SYDVKM. The CDR3 sequence is CASGTQSSHNSPLHF. The CDR3 bases are TGTGCCAGCGGCACACAGAGCTCCCATAATTCACCCCTCCACTTT.

Comment on this clonotype: Its ends do not fully match the called genes, so a read error is possible. The chain uses TRBV29-1 and TRBJ1-2; D gene ambiguous. This CDR3 is built from 14 residues. Germline V gives CDR1 SQVTM, CDR2 ANQGSEA. The CDR3 is CSVEDRSRYYGYTF. In nucleotides, the CDR3 is TGCAGCGTTGAAGATAGAAGTAGATACTATGGGTACACCTTC. Complete variable domain (other parts from reference TRBV29-1 and TRBJ1-2): SAVISQKPSRDICQRGTSLTIQCQVDSQVTMMFWYRQQPGQSLTLIATANQGSEATYESGFVIDKFPISRPNLTFSTLTVSNMSPEDSSIYLCSVEDRSRYYGYTFGSGTRLTVV.

This chain connects TRBV28 to TRBJ2-7; no clear D. V was pared by 5 bases and J by 6 bases, with 14 bases between. CDR3 size: 13 residues. The germline gives CDR1 MDHEN, CDR2 SYDVKM. CDR3 amino acids: CASSLRLEVEQYF. CDR3 DNA sequence: TGTGCCAGCAGTCTGAGGCTAGAAGTCGAGCAGTACTTC.

Note on this clonotype: The germline gene is not matched at one end of the junction; a read error may be the cause. V gene TRBV12-3 or TRBV12-4 combines with J gene TRBJ2-1; D remains ambiguous. The CDR3 has 16 residues. CDR3 in DNA: TGTGCCAGTAGTTTATATGTTGGTAGCAGGAGCGATGAGCAGTTCTTC. It specifies CASSLYVGSRSDEQFF.

This clonotype has a single count. A much larger clonotype is one base distant, so this may be a read error. The J gene is TRBJ2-7, the V gene TRBV10-3; D is uncertain. This CDR3 has 14 amino acids. Germline loops: CDR1 ENHRY, CDR2 SYGVKD. The CDR3 nucleotides read TGTGCCATCGGTGAGTTACAGCAGTCCTACGAGCAGTACTTC. It is translated as CAIGELQQSYEQYF.